Detailed here is one TCR beta chain. The antigen remains undetermined. Peripheral blood was drawn, 7.5 to 10 milliliters per donor. Each sample provided at least 5.5 micrograms of extracted total RNA. This entry is derived from a study of blood T cells in healthy people across ages. Combining a sample-barcoded 5' primer with a J-beta primer mix, a second PCR ran for about 7 to 11 cycles. TCRdb passed the 5' RACE reads through MiXCR, listing each CDR3 protein once. The sample shows 1.5 million to 2 million distinct CDR3 sequences, around 42% of them seen only once. Study outcomes and limitations: Estimated diversity across one million T cells was deemed an underestimate. It was not possible, with unsorted PBMCs, to conclusively compare naive and antigen-experienced cells.

Sequenced sample: blood. The origin of this receptor is a human donor in good health.

The CDR3 DNA follows: TGTGCCAGCAGCGCGGTCAGGGGGCGCGAGAACATTCAGTACTTC. This sequence encodes CASSAVRGRENIQYF. The chain employs TRBV5-6 and TRBJ2-4, with 8 bases aligning to TRBD1. The junction had 10 bases not matched to a gene; V was cut back by 4 bases and J by 7 bases. From germline, CDR1 is SGHDT and CDR2 YYEEEE. This CDR3 contains 15 residues. Based on the CDR3 plus reference TRBV5-6 and TRBJ2-4, the full variable domain is DAGVTQSPTHLIKTRGQQVTLRCSPKSGHDTVSWYQQALGQGPQFIFQYYEEEERQRGNFPDRFSGHQFPNYSSELNVNALLLGDSALYLCASSAVRGRENIQYFGAGTRLSVL.